These 19 T cell receptor beta chains were sequenced from one sample in a study of shared T cell receptors in the human thymus. The protocol was immunoSEQ multiplex PCR, while the TCRdb copy is restricted to in-frame clones and leaves out a portion. There are 63,000 or so clones in the sample; about 95% occur only once, and roughly 0.033% lies in the top ten. The sequenced sample was thymocytes. Receptor source: a human donor.

The chain recombines TRBV19 with TRBJ1-2; perhaps TRBD1 as D (5 bases). CDR1 LNHDA and CDR2 SQIVND come from the germline V gene (reference sequence). Trimming removed 3 bases at V and 5 bases at J, with 10 bases between. The CDR3 totals 13 residues. CDR3 in DNA: TGTGCCAGTAGTATTAAGGGGTGGTATGGCTACACCTTC. This translates into CASSIKGWYGYTF.

The chain has TRBV9 and TRBJ2-6; D perhaps matches TRBD1 (6 bases). The V gene lost 3 bases and the J gene lost 0 bases, with 13 bases spanning the gap. Germline V lookup: CDR1 SGDLS, CDR2 YYNGEE. CDR3 size: 17 residues. CDR3 DNA sequence: TGTGCCAGCAGCGCGACAGGACCCGGCTCTGGGGCCAACGTCCTGACTTTC. It codes for CASSATGPGSGANVLTF.

The chain is built from TRBV28 and TRBJ2-3; 14 nucleotides agree with TRBD2. CDR3 size: 18 residues. V trimming: 5 bases; J trimming: 0 bases; junction bases outside the gene matches: 7. In germline, CDR1 is MDHEN, CDR2 SYDVKM. The DNA of the CDR3 is TGTGCCAGCAGTCCGGGACTAGCGGGGGATACTAGCACAGATACGCAGTATTTT. This codes for CASSPGLAGDTSTDTQYF.

The chain recombines TRBV15 with TRBJ2-1; D not certain. Germline V gene data show CDR1 as LNHNV and CDR2 as YYDKDF (reference sequence). This CDR3 comprises 15 residues. V lost 3 bases to trimming and J lost 0 bases, with 9 bases between them. This chain's CDR3 is CATSRSGFSYNEQFF. The CDR3 region has the DNA TGTGCCACCAGCAGGTCGGGTTTCTCCTACAATGAGCAGTTCTTC.

The rearrangement joins TRBV4-3 to TRBJ1-2; D gene uncertain. The V and J ends lost 0 bases and 4 bases respectively, with 12 bases between them. Germline CDR1 is LGHNA and CDR2 is YSLEER. This CDR3 is built from 15 residues. The CDR3 nucleotides are TGCGCCAGCAGCCAAGAGCCCACAGATTTCTATGGCTACACCTTC. Translation gives CASSQEPTDFYGYTF.

The gene calls are TRBV7-2 and TRBJ1-4, with 10 bases that match TRBD1. V lost 4 bases and J lost 6; bases outside the gene matches: 8. Per germline, CDR1 SGHTA and CDR2 FQGNSA. This CDR3 region has 16 residues. CDR3 amino acids: CASSSGRGQGHEKLFF. CDR3 nucleotides: TGTGCCAGCAGCTCCGGGAGGGGACAGGGGCATGAAAAACTGTTTTTT.

The V call is TRBV7-3, the J call TRBJ2-3; tentatively, D is TRBD1 (6 bases). CDR1 SGHTA and CDR2 FQGTGA come from the germline V gene. CDR3 length: 16 residues. V was pared by 0 bases and J by 1 base, with 11 bases between. The CDR3 DNA reads as TGTGCCAGCAGCTTAACAGGGGGTCACCGCACAGATACGCAGTATTTT. Its protein product is CASSLTGGHRTDTQYF.

The genes are TRBV28 and TRBJ2-6; D remains ambiguous. Looked up from germline, CDR1 is MDHEN and CDR2 is SYDVKM. The CDR3 sequence is 14 residues long. Trimming took 5 bases from V and 0 from J, leaving 5 bases between them. In DNA form, the CDR3 reads TGTGCCAGCAGTGGCGACTCTGGGGCCAACGTCCTGACTTTC. Translated, it gives CASSGDSGANVLTF.

The chain combines TRBV4-3 with TRBJ1-2; maybe TRBD1 (6 bases). Germline CDR1 LGHNA, CDR2 YSLEER. The CDR3 has 17 residues. V was pared by 3 bases and J by 1 base, with 18 bases between. DNA for the CDR3: TGCGCCAGCAGCCAGAGGGTTACAGGGACCGATAACTATGGCTACACCTTC. Protein sequence: CASSQRVTGTDNYGYTF.

The V gene is TRBV12-2, the J gene TRBJ1-5; the table's D call, TRBD1, has no DNA check behind it. TRBV12-2 is assigned pseudogene status. The CDR3 totals 16 residues. CDR3 in DNA: TGTGCACGTCCAGACCAAAGGACAGAGAGCAATCAGCCCCAGCATTTT. It encodes CARPDQRTESNQPQHF.

The chain joins TRBV6-6 to TRBJ1-2; 7 positions match TRBD1. The CDR3 is 12 residues long. With V trimmed by 7 bases and J by 4 bases, 3 bases remained unmatched. CDR1 is MNHNY, CDR2 SVGAGI, per germline (reference sequence). The CDR3 nucleotides read TGTGCCAGCAAGAGGGGGCTCTATGGCTACACCTTC. It translates to CASKRGLYGYTF.

CDR3 protein: CASSPRQGASYEQYF. The CDR3 DNA sequence: TGTGCCAGCAGCCCGAGACAGGGGGCCTCCTACGAGCAGTACTTC. The chain couples TRBV7-6 to TRBJ2-7; TRBD1 agrees at 10 bases. Germline trimming cut 5 bases from V and 0 bases from J; bases unmatched to any gene: 4. The CDR3 length is 15 residues. The germline V gene has CDR1 SGHVS and CDR2 FNYEAQ.

The rearrangement joins TRBV14 to TRBJ1-6, with unresolved D. The CDR3 spans 16 residues. The germline V gene encodes CDR1 SGHDN and CDR2 FVKESK. V was cut by 4 bases and J by 6 bases, with 16 bases left in between. CDR3: CASSLRHDDSNSPLHF. In DNA, the CDR3 is TGTGCCAGCAGCCTCAGGCACGACGACTCTAATTCACCCCTCCACTTT.

The chain uses TRBV19 and TRBJ2-7, with D hard to call. In germline, CDR1 is LNHDA, CDR2 SQIVND (reference sequence). Trimming removed 1 base from V and 2 bases from J, with 6 bases in between. The CDR3 has 13 amino acids. CDR3 region: CASSIVETYEQYF. The CDR3 bases are TGTGCCAGTAGTATAGTTGAAACCTACGAGCAGTACTTC.

The chain employs TRBV11-2 and TRBJ1-1; no definite D call. V was shortened by 4 bases and J by 0 bases, with 15 bases between the two germline ends. Germline loops: CDR1 SGHAT, CDR2 FQNNGV. The length of the CDR3 is 16 residues. The CDR3 bases are TGTGCCAGCAGCTCCCTCCTTGAAGGCATGAACACTGAAGCTTTCTTT. Translated: CASSSLLEGMNTEAFF.

This clone was seen a handful of times. The V and J genes are TRBV13 and TRBJ1-6; 8 bases map to TRBD1. Trimming took 5 bases from V and 6 from J; bases not matched to a gene: 6. From germline, CDR1 is PRHDT and CDR2 FYEKMQ (reference sequence). The CDR3 runs 15 residues. In nucleotides, the CDR3 is TGTGCCAGCAGCGGACCGGGACAGGTTAATTCACCCCTCCACTTT. Encoded protein: CASSGPGQVNSPLHF.

The V gene is TRBV6-5, the J gene TRBJ1-1; no clear D. This CDR3 spans 14 amino acids. Germline-derived CDR1 and CDR2 are MNHEY and SVGAGI. V gave up 2 bases and J gave up 5 bases, with 12 bases separating them. The CDR3 loop reads CASSYVGVGTEAFF. In DNA, the CDR3 is TGTGCCAGCAGTTACGTCGGGGTGGGGACTGAAGCTTTCTTT.

This sequence joins TRBV27 and TRBJ2-7; 9 positions agree with TRBD2. The CDR3 totals 14 residues. Germline V gene sequence: CDR1 MNHEY, CDR2 SMNVEV (reference sequence). Losses at the gene ends were 5 bases for V and 2 bases for J; bases not matched to a gene: 4. The CDR3: CASSPLAGTYEQYF. CDR3 nucleotide sequence: TGTGCCAGCAGTCCCCTAGCGGGAACCTACGAGCAGTACTTC.

The chain joins TRBV11-3 to TRBJ1-6, with unresolved D. There are 17 residues in the CDR3. V was trimmed by 2 bases and J by 10 bases, leaving 21 bases between them. Germline-derived CDR1 and CDR2 are SGHNT and YENEEA. CDR3: CASSLKRGGGHVSPLHF. The CDR3 DNA is TGTGCCAGCAGCTTAAAACGTGGAGGTGGCCACGTGTCACCCCTCCACTTT.